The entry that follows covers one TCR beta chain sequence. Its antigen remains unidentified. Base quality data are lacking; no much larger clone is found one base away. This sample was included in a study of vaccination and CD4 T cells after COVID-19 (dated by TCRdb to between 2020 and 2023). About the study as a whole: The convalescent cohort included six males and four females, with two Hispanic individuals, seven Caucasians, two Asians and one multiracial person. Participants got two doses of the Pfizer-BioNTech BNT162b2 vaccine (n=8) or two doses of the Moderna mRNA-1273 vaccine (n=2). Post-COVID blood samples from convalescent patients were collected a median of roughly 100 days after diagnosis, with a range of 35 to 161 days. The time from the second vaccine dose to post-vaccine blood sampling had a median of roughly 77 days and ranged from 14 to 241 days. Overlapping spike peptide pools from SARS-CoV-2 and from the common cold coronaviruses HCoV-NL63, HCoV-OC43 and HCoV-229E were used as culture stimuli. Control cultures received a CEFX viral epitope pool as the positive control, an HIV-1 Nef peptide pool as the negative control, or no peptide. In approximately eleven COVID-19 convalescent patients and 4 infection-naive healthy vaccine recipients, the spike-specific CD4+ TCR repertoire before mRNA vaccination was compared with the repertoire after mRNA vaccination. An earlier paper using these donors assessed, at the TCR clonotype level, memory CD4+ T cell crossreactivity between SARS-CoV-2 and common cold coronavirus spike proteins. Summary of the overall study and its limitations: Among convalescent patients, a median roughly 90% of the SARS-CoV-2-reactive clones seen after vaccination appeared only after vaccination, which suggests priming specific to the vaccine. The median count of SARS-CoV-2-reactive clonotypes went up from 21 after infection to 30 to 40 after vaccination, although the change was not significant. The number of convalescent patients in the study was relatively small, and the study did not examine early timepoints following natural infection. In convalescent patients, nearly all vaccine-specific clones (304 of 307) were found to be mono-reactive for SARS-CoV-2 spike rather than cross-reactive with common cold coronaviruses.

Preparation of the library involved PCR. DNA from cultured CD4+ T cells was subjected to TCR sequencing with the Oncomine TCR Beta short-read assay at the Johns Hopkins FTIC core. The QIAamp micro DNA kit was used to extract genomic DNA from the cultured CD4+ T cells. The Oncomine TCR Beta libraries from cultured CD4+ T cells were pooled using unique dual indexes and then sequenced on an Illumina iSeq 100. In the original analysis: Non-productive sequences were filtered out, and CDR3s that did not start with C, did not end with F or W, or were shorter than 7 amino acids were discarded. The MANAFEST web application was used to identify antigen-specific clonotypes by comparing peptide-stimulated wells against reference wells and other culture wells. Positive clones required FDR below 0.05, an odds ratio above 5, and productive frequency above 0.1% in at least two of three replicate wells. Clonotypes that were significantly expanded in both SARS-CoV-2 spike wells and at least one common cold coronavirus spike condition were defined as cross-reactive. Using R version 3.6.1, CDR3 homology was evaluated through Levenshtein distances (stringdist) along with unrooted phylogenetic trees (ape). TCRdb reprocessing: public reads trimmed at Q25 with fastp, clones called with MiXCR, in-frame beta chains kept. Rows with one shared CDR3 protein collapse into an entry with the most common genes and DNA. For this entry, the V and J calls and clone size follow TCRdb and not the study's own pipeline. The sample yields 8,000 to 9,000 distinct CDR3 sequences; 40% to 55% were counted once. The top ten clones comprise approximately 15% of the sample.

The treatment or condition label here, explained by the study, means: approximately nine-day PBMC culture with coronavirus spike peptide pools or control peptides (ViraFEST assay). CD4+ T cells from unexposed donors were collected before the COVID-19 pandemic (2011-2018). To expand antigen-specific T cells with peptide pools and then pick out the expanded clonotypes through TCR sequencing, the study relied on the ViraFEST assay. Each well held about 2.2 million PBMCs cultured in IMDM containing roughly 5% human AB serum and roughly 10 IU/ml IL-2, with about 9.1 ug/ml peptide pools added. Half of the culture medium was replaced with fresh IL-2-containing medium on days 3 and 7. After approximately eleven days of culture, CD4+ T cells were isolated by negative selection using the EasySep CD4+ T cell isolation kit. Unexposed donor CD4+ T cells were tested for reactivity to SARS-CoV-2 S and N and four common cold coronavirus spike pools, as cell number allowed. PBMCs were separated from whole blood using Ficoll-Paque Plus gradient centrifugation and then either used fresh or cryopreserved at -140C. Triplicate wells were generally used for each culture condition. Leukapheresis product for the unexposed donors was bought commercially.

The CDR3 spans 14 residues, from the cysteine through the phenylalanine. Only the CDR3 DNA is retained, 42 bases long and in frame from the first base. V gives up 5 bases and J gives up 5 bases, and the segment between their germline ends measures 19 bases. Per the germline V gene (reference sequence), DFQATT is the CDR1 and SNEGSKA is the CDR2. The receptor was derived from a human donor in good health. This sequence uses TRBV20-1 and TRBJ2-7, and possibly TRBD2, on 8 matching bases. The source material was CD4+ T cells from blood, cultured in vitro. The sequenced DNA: TGCAGTGCTGCACCGGGACTAGGGGGCCACGAGCAGTACTTC. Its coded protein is CSAAPGLGGHEQYF.